The present entry profiles one TCR beta chain with its context. This entry comes from a study of T cell changes during pregnancy in multiple sclerosis. TCRdb keeps only in-frame clones here, not all; method: immunoSEQ multiplex PCR. The table records about 23,000 clones, more than 85% of them present only once. This CDR3 contains 15 residues. Trimming took off 2 bases at V and 4 bases at J, with 13 bases between the two ends. Germline loops: CDR1 MNHNS, CDR2 SASEGT. This clonotype was obtained from a female donor with multiple sclerosis, enrolled in a pregnancy study. Sequences were derived from CD8+ T cells from peripheral blood mononuclear cells, sampled after pregnancy. The chain carries TRBV6-1 and TRBJ2-3; maybe TRBD1 (6 bases). The CDR3: CASSEMAGTSDTQYF. The CDR3 DNA reads TGTGCCAGCAGTGAAATGGCAGGGACATCAGATACGCAGTATTTT.